Below, 5 T cell receptor beta chains from the same sample are listed, as sequenced in a study of blood T cell repertoires in COVID-19. TCRdb keeps only in-frame clones here, not all; method: immunoSEQ multiplex PCR. The sample includes roughly 46,000 clones, 87% of them seen just once. Sequencing used peripheral blood. The source of these receptors is a human donor in a cohort sampled during active COVID-19.

This clone was picked up one time. V is TRBV9 and J is TRBJ2-2, with a tentative D call TRBD2 (5 bases). V lost 0 bases and J lost 6, with 12 bases in between. The CDR3 is made up of 15 amino acids. Germline CDR1 reads SGDLS; CDR2 reads YYNGEE. The CDR3 sequence: CASSVVGGGPGELFF. The CDR3, as DNA: TGTGCCAGCAGCGTAGTAGGAGGAGGCCCCGGGGAGCTGTTTTTT.

V gene TRBV2 combines with J gene TRBJ2-4, with D possibly matching TRBD2 (5 bases). Germline V gives CDR1 SNHLY, CDR2 FYNNEI. This CDR3 spans 14 amino acids. V gave up 3 bases and J gave up 9 bases, with 15 bases separating them. CDR3 amino acids: CASSESLARSIQYF. The CDR3 nucleotides are TGTGCCAGCAGTGAGAGTCTAGCTCGGAGCATTCAGTACTTC. The complete variable domain, with remaining parts taken from reference TRBV2 and TRBJ2-4, reads EPEVTQTPSHQVTQMGQEVILRCVPISNHLYFYWYRQILGQKVEFLVSFYNNEISEKSEIFDDQFSVERPDGSNFTLKIRSTKLEDSAMYFCASSESLARSIQYFGAGTRLSVL.

In its sample, this clone was seen a few times. V usage is TRBV20-1 and J usage is TRBJ1-2; D uncertain. V was shortened by 2 bases and J by 3 bases, with 4 bases between the two germline ends. CDR3 length: 11 amino acids. Germline values: CDR1 DFQATT, CDR2 SNEGSKA (reference sequence). This chain's CDR3 is CSARRDYGYTF. The CDR3 bases are TGCAGTGCTAGACGAGACTATGGCTACACCTTC.

The chain is built from TRBV7-3 and TRBJ1-1; weak D call: TRBD1 (5 bases). V dropped 2 bases and J dropped 1 base, with 5 bases sitting between them. The CDR3 sequence is 13 residues long. The germline CDR1 and CDR2 sequences are SGHTA and FQGTGA. CDR3 in amino acids: CASSLGQNTEAFF. CDR3 bases: TGTGCCAGCAGCTTAGGACAGAACACTGAAGCTTTCTTT.

The chain employs TRBV5-1 and TRBJ2-5, with TRBD1 identical over 10 bases. In germline, CDR1 is SGHRS, CDR2 YFSETQ. There are 14 residues in the CDR3. With 2 bases clipped from V and 4 bases from J, the junction kept 2 bases outside the gene matches. CDR3 bases: TGCGCCAGCAGCTTCTGGACAGGGGGAGAGACCCAGTACTTC. Translation: CASSFWTGGETQYF.